Shown below are 10 T cell receptor beta chains from a single sample sequenced in a study of blood T cells in healthy people across ages. A second PCR of 7 to 11 cycles used a sample-barcoded 5' primer and a J-beta primer mix. Via MiXCR, TCRdb re-called the 5' RACE reads, giving one row per CDR3 protein. The sample lists some 1.5 million distinct CDR3 sequences, roughly 27% occurring once. Specimen: blood. The receptor source for this set is a woman in her 30s in good health.

In the case of this clonotype: A read error may be the cause here, since a much bigger clone is one base away. The V gene is TRBV4-3, the J gene TRBJ1-3; D is perhaps TRBD1 (6 bases). Germline-derived CDR1 and CDR2 are LGHNA and YSLEER. This CDR3 spans 17 amino acids. The CDR3 is CASSQDRWGQSGSTIYF. Written as DNA, the CDR3 is TGCGCCAGCAGCCAAGATCGTTGGGGACAATCTGGAAGCACCATATATTTT.

This chain connects TRBV18 to TRBJ2-4; tentatively, D is TRBD1 or TRBD2 (5 bases each). V was trimmed by 0 bases and J by 7 bases, leaving 13 bases between them. Per germline, CDR1 KGHSH and CDR2 LQKENI. The CDR3 loop spans 15 amino acids. CDR3 in amino acids: CASSPPETGTNIQYF. The CDR3 nucleotides are TGTGCCAGCTCACCACCGGAAACCGGGACGAACATTCAGTACTTC.

This clonotype has only a few counts. The chain is built from TRBV5-1 and TRBJ1-3, with 7 bases fitting TRBD1. Germline V gene lookup returns CDR1 SGHRS and CDR2 YFSETQ. The V and J ends lost 4 bases and 3 bases, in that order; junction bases with no gene match: 4. The CDR3 spans 14 residues. CDR3 protein: CASSSRGFGNTIYF. The CDR3 nucleotides read TGCGCCAGCAGCAGCAGGGGGTTTGGAAACACCATATATTTT. The full variable domain, in which reference TRBV5-1 and TRBJ1-3 provide the parts outside the CDR3, is KAGVTQTPRYLIKTRGQQVTLSCSPISGHRSVSWYQQTPGQGLQFLFEYFSETQRNKGNFPGRFSGRQFSNSRSEMNVSTLELGDSALYLCASSSRGFGNTIYFGEGSWLTVV.

This chain connects TRBV9 to TRBJ1-2, with D possibly being TRBD1 (5 bases). V was cut by 0 bases and J by 0 bases, with 21 bases left in between. CDR3 length equals 19 residues. CDR1 is SGDLS, CDR2 YYNGEE, per germline. The CDR3 loop is CASSVGRGYQTMANYGYTF. CDR3 nucleotides: TGTGCCAGCAGCGTAGGCCGGGGCTATCAGACAATGGCTAACTATGGCTACACCTTC.

This clonotype was counted at least ten times. J is TRBJ1-6 and V is TRBV5-5; D is perhaps TRBD1 (6 bases). With 0 bases removed from V and 6 bases from J, the gap between germline ends came to 13 bases. Germline V gene sequence: CDR1 SGHKS, CDR2 YYEKEE (reference sequence). The length of the CDR3 is 16 residues. CDR3 sequence: CASSLGHQGSNSPLHF. CDR3 nucleotides: TGTGCCAGCAGCTTGGGGCACCAGGGGTCTAATTCACCCCTCCACTTT.

The genes are TRBV6-6 and TRBJ1-1; maybe TRBD1 (5 bases). Germline CDR1 MNHNY, CDR2 SVGAGI (reference sequence). This CDR3 is built from 14 residues. V shed 7 bases and J shed 3 bases, with 15 bases lying between them. CDR3 amino acids: CASILQGGDTEAFF. The CDR3 DNA is TGTGCCAGCATTCTCCAGGGTGGGGACACTGAAGCTTTCTTT.

Ten or more counts support this clonotype. V gene TRBV10-3 combines with J gene TRBJ1-6, with TRBD1 matching 8 bases. With 6 bases clipped from V and 7 bases from J, the junction kept 5 bases outside the gene matches. Germline CDR1 and CDR2: ENHRY and SYGVKD. CDR3 length: 14 amino acids. The CDR3 sequence is CAIRPGQENSPLHF. The CDR3 DNA reads as TGTGCCATCAGACCGGGACAGGAAAATTCACCCCTCCACTTT.

This chain connects TRBV20-1 to TRBJ2-7; D is ambiguous. With 2 bases removed from V and 5 bases from J, the gap between germline ends came to 13 bases. From germline, CDR1 is DFQATT and CDR2 SNEGSKA (reference sequence). The CDR3 is 13 residues long. CDR3 sequence reads: CSARLSHENEQYF. For the CDR3, the DNA is TGCAGTGCTAGACTGTCTCACGAGAACGAGCAGTACTTC.

This clonotype showed up just a few times. V and J are TRBV6-1 and TRBJ1-5; tentatively, D is TRBD1 (6 bases). The CDR3 length is 15 residues. V shed 8 bases and J shed 0 bases, with 14 bases lying between them. Per germline, CDR1 MNHNS and CDR2 SASEGT. The CDR3 sequence: CASRGGPYSNQPQHF. Here the CDR3 DNA reads TGTGCCAGCCGCGGGGGGCCCTATAGCAATCAGCCCCAGCATTTT.

Turning to this clonotype: The junction differs from germline at one of its ends, possibly a read error. The chain links TRBV5-5 to TRBJ2-2, with a weak D call TRBD2 (5 bases). Germline lookup yields CDR1 SGHKS and CDR2 YYEKEE (reference sequence). The CDR3 is 13 residues long. The CDR3 region is CASSWSPTGERFF. Here the CDR3 DNA reads TGTGCCAGCAGCTGGAGTCCCACCGGGGAGCGGTTTTTT. Together with reference TRBV5-5 and TRBJ2-2, the CDR3 gives the full variable domain: DAGVTQSPTHLIKTRGQQVTLRCSPISGHKSVSWYQQVLGQGPQFIFQYYEKEERGRGNFPDRFSARQFPNYSSELNVNALLLGDSALYLCASSWSPTGERFFGEGSRLTVL.